This T cell receptor (beta chain) was documented in a study of blood T cell repertoires in COVID-19. Across the whole study: Acute and convalescent COVID-19 specimens originated in the United States, Italy and Spain. T cells, B-cell-depleted T cells, or PBMCs provided the cDNA or gDNA that served as material.

The CDR3 length is 14 residues. Germline assignment: CDR1 SGHNT and CDR2 YYREEE (reference sequence). The V gene end was trimmed by 4 bases and the J gene end by 8 bases; junction bases not matched to a gene: 5. Authors' methods: Amplification with reference gene primers provided the estimates of nucleated cell counts. The repertoire was sequenced with immunoSEQ multiplex PCR; TCRdb's copy has only in-frame clones and lacks some. The V and J calls and clone size were taken over from that table, and D and trimming were inferred from the DNA. Of 50,000 to 55,000 clones listed, roughly 87% are singletons.

This chain connects TRBV5-4 to TRBJ1-4, with 10 positions matching TRBD1. Sequenced: peripheral blood. The clonotype comes from a man aged 60 to 75 with active COVID-19. CDR3 coding DNA: TGTGCCAGCAGCAAGGGACAGGGGCAGGAAAAACTGTTTTTT. Its protein product is CASSKGQGQEKLFF.